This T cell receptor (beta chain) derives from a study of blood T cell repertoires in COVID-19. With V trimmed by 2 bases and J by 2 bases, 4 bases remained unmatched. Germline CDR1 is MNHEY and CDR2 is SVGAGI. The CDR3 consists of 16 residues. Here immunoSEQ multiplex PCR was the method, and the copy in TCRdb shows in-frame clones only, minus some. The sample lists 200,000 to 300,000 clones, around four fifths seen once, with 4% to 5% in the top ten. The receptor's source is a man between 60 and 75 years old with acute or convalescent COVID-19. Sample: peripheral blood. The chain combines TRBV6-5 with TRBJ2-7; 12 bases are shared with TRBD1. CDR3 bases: TGTGCCAGCAGTTACCCCGGGACAGGGGGCACCTACGAGCAGTACTTC. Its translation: CASSYPGTGGTYEQYF.